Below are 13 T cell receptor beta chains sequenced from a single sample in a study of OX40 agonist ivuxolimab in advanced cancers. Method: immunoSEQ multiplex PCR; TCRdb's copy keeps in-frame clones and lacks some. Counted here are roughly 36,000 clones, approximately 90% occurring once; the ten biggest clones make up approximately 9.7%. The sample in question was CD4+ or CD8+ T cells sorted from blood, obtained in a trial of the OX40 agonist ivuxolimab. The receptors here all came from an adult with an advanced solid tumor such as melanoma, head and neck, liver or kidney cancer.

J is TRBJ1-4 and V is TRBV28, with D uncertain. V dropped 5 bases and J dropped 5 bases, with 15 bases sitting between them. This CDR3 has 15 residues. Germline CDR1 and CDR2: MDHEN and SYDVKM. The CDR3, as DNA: TGTGCCAGCAGTCCTTCTGGGCAACGGAATGAAAAACTGTTTTTT. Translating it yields CASSPSGQRNEKLFF.

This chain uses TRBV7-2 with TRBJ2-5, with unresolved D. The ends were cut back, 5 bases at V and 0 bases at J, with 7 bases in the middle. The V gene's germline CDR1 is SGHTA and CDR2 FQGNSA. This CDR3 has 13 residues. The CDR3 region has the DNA TGTGCCAGCAGCCAAAGGAACCAAGAGACCCAGTACTTC. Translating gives CASSQRNQETQYF.

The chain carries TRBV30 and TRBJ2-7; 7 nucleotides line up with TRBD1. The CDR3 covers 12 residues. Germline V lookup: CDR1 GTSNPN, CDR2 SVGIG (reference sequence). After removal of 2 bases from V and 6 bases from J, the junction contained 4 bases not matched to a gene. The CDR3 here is CAWSRGLVEQYF. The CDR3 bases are TGTGCCTGGAGTAGGGGGCTGGTCGAGCAGTACTTC.

The CDR3 sequence: CASSAQSAGANGETQYF. The CDR3 nucleotides read TGTGCCAGCTCAGCTCAGAGCGCCGGGGCCAATGGGGAGACCCAGTACTTC. The chain is built from TRBV18 and TRBJ2-5; TRBD1 or TRBD2 may be the D gene (5 bases each). The germline V gene has CDR1 KGHSH and CDR2 LQKENI. The CDR3 covers 17 residues. V was pared by 5 bases and J by 5 bases, with 24 bases between.

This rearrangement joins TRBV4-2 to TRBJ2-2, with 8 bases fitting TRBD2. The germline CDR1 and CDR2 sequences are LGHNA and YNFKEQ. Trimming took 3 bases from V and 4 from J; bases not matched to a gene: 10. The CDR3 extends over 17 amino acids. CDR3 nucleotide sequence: TGTGCCAGCAGCCAGCCTCCGGGACTAGTGGGCACCGGGGAGCTGTTTTTT. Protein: CASSQPPGLVGTGELFF.

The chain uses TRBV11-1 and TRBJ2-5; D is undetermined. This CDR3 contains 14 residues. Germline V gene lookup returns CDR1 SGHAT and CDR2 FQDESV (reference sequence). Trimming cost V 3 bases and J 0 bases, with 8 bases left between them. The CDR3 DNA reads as TGTGCCAGCAGCTTTGACTTGAACCAAGAGACCCAGTACTTC. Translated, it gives CASSFDLNQETQYF.

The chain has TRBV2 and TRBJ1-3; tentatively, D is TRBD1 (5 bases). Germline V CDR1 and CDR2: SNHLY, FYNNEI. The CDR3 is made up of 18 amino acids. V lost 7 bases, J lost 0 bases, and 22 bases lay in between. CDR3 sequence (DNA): TGTGCCAGCAAAAGTCCTACAGGTGGGGGAAACTCTGGAAACACCATATATTTT. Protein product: CASKSPTGGGNSGNTIYF.

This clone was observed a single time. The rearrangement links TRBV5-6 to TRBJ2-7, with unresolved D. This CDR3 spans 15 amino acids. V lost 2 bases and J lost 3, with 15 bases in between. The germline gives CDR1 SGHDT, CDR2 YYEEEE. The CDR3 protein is CASSFDSPAVYEQYF. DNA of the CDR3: TGTGCCAGCAGCTTCGACTCCCCGGCGGTCTACGAGCAGTACTTC.

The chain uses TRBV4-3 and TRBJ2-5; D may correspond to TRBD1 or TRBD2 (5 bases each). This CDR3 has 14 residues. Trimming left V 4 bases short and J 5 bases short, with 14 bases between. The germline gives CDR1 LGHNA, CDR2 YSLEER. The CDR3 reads CASSPDTGSETQYF. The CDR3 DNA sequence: TGCGCCAGCAGCCCGGACACGGGGTCGGAGACCCAGTACTTC.

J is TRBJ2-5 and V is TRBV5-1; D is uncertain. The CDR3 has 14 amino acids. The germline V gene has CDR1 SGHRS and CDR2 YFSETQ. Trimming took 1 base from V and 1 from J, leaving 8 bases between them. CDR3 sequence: CASSLTSSQETQYF. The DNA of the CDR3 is TGCGCCAGCAGCTTGACAAGCTCCCAAGAGACCCAGTACTTC.

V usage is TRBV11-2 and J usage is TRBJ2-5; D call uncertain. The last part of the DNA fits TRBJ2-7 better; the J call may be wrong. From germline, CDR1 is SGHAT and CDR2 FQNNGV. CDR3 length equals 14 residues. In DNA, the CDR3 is TGTGCCAGCAGCTCTACAGACCGGCTCTACGAGCAGTACTTC. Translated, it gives CASSSTDRLYEQYF.

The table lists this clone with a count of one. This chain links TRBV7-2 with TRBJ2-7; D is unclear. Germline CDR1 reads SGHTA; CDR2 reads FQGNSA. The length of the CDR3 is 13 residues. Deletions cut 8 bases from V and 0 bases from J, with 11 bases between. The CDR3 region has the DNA TGTGCCAGCGCACTCAAGTACTCCTACGAGCAGTACTTC. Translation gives CASALKYSYEQYF.

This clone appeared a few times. The CDR3 sequence is CASSDPGGSEKLFF. The CDR3 DNA follows: TGCGCCAGCAGCGACCCCGGGGGCAGTGAAAAACTGTTTTTT. The genes are TRBV5-1 and TRBJ1-4; D is possibly TRBD1 (6 bases). The CDR3 spans 14 residues. Trimming removed 4 bases from V and 7 bases from J, with 14 bases in between. CDR1 is SGHRS and CDR2 is YFSETQ in the germline V gene.